This T cell receptor (beta chain) is drawn from a study of human thymus T cells. Thymus tissue was removed during corrective cardiac surgery. The donors were infants in Finland with congenital heart defects, otherwise immunologically healthy. The CDR3 extends over 14 amino acids. V was trimmed by 4 bases and J by 2 bases, leaving 10 bases between them. Germline V gives CDR1 WNHNN, CDR2 SYGVQD (reference sequence). Overall study findings and caveats: Across thymic and blood repertoires, the usage of V and J genes appeared to be biased. Related studies noted strongly shared thymic repertoires across unrelated people.

As concerns this clone: Its antigen remains unknown.

TCRdb's table, derived via immunoSEQ multiplex PCR, lists solely in-frame clones and lacks some. Of 65,000 to 90,000 clones in the sample, roughly 94% were seen once. Sequenced sample: thymus tissue. The V call is TRBV10-1, the J call TRBJ2-3, with D tentatively TRBD2 (5 bases). The TCR was taken from a girl in the first two years of life with a congenital heart defect but otherwise immunologically healthy. The CDR3 nucleotides read TGCGCCAGCAGTGGCAAGCGGCCCACAGATACGCAGTATTTT. It translates to CASSGKRPTDTQYF.